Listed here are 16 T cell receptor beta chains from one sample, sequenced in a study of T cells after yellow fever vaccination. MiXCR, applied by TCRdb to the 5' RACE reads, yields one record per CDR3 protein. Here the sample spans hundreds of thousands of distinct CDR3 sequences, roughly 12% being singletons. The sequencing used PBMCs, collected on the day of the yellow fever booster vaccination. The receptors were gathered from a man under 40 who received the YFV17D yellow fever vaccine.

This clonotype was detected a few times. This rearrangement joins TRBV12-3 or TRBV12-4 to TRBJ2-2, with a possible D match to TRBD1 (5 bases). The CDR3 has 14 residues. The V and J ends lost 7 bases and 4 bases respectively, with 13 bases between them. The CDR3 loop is CASNPTVGTGELFF. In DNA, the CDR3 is TGTGCCAGCAACCCGACAGTTGGCACCGGGGAGCTGTTTTTT.

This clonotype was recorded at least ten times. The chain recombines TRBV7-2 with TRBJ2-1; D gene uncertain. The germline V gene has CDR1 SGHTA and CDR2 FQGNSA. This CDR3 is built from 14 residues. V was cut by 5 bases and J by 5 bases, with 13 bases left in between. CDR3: CASSPLRANNEQFF. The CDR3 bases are TGTGCCAGCAGCCCCCTTAGAGCGAACAATGAGCAGTTCTTC.

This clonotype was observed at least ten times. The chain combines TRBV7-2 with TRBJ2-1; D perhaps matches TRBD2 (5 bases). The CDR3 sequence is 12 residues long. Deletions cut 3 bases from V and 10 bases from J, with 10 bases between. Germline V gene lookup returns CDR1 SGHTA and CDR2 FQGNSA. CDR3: CASSFIQREQFF. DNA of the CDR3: TGTGCCAGCAGCTTCATCCAGCGGGAGCAGTTCTTC.

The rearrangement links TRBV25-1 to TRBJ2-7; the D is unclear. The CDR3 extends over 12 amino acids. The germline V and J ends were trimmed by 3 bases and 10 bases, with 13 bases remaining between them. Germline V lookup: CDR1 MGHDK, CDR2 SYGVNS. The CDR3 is CASSEGHSTQYF. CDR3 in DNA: TGTGCCAGCAGTGAGGGTCACAGTACCCAGTACTTC.

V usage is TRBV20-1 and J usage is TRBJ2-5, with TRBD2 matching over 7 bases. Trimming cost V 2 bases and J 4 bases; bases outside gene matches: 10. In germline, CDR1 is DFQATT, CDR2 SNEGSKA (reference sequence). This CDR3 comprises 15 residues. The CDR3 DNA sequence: TGCAGTGCTAGATACCTCGTGGGGGGGAGAGAGACCCAGTACTTC. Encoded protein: CSARYLVGGRETQYF.

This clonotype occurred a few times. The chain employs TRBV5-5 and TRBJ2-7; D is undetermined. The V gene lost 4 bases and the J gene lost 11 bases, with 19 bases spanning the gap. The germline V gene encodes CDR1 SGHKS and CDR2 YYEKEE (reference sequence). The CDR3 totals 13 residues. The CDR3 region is CASSKEDARGKYF. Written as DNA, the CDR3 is TGTGCCAGCAGCAAAGAAGATGCCCGTGGAAAGTACTTC. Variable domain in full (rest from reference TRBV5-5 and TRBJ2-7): DAGVTQSPTHLIKTRGQQVTLRCSPISGHKSVSWYQQVLGQGPQFIFQYYEKEERGRGNFPDRFSARQFPNYSSELNVNALLLGDSALYLCASSKEDARGKYFGPGTRLTVT.

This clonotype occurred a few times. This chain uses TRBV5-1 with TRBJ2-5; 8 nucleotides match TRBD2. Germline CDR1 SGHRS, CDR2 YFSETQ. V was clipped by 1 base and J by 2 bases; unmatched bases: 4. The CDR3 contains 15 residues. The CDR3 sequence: CASSLYTSGQETQYF. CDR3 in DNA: TGCGCCAGCAGCTTGTATACTAGCGGACAAGAGACCCAGTACTTC.

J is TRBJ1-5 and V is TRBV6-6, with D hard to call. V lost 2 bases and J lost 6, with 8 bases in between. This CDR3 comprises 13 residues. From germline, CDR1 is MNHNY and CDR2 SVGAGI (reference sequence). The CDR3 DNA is TGTGCCAGCAGTTACAACCGCGTTCAGCCCCAGCATTTT. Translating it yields CASSYNRVQPQHF.

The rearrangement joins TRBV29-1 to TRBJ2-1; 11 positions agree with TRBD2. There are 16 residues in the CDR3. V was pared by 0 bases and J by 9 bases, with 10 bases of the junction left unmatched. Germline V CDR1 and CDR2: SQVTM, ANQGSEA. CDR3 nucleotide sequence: TGCAGCGTTGAAGATCGTAGCGGGAGGGCCATTGGTGAGCAGTTCTTC. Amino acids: CSVEDRSGRAIGEQFF.

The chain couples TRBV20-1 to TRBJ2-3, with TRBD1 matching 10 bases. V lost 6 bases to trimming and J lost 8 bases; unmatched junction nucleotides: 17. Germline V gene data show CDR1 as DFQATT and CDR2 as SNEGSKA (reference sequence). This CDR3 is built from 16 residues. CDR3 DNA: TGCAGTGCCCCCCGGGGGGGGACAGGGGTTTCGGGTACGCAGTATTTT. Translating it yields CSAPRGGTGVSGTQYF.

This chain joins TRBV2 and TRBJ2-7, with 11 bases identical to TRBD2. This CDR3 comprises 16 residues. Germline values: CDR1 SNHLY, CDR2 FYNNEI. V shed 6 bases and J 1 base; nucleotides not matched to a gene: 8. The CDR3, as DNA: TGTGCCAGCAGCGCATTAGCGGGAGGGCGATCCTACGAGCAGTACTTC. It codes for CASSALAGGRSYEQYF.

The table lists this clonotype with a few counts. The CDR3 nucleotides read TGTGCCAGCAGTTACAATGCTTTGTTCGGCGGGAGGAATCAAGAGACCCAGTACTTC. This encodes CASSYNALFGGRNQETQYF. V is TRBV6-2 or TRBV6-3 and J is TRBJ2-5, with 8 bases aligning to TRBD2. J lost 2 bases, V lost 2 bases, and 16 bases had no gene match. Germline V lookup: CDR1 MNHEY, CDR2 SVGEGT. The CDR3 covers 19 residues.

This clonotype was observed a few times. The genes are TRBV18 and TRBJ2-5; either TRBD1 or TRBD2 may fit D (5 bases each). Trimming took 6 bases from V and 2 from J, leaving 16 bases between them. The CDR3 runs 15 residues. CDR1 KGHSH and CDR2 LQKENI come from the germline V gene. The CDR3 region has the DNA TGTGCCAGCTCCTTTGGGCAGGGACCTCAAGAGACCCAGTACTTC. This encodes CASSFGQGPQETQYF.

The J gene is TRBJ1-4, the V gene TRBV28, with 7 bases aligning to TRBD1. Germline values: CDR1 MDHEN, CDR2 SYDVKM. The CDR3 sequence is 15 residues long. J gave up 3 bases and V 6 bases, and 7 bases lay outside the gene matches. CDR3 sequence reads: CASRPPGGPNEKLFF. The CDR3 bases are TGTGCCAGCAGGCCCCCAGGGGGGCCTAATGAAAAACTGTTTTTT.

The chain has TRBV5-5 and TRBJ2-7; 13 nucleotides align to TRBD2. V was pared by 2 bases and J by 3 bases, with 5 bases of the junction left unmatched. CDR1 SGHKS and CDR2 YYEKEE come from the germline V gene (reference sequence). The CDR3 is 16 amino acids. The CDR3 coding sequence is TGTGCCAGCAGCTTCGGACTAGCGGGAGTTAGCTACGAGCAGTACTTC. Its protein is CASSFGLAGVSYEQYF.

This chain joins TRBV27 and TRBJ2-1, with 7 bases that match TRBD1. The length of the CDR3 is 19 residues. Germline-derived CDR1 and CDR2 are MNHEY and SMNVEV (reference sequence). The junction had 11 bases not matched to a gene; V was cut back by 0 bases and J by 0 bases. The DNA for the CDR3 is TGTGCCAGCAGTTTATCGAGGTGGTTACAGGGGAGCTCCTACAATGAGCAGTTCTTC. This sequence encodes CASSLSRWLQGSSYNEQFF.